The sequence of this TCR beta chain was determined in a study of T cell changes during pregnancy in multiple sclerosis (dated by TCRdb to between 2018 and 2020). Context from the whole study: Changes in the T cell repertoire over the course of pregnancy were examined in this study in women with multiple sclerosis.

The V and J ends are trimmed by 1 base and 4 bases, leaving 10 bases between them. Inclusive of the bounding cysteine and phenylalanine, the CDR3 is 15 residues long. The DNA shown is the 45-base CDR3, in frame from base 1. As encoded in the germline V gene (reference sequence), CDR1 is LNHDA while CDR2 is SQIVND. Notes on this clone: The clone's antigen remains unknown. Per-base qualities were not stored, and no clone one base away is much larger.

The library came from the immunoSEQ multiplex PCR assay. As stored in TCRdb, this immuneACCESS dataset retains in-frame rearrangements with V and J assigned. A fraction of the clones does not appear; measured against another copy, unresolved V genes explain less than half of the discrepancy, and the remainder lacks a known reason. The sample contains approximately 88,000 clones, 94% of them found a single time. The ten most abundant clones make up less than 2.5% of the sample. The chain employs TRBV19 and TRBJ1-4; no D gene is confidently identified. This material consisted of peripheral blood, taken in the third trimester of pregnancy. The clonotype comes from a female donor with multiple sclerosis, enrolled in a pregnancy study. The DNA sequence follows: TGTGCCAGTAGTATAGGCGAAGGACTTAATGAAAAACTGTTTTTT. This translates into CASSIGEGLNEKLFF.